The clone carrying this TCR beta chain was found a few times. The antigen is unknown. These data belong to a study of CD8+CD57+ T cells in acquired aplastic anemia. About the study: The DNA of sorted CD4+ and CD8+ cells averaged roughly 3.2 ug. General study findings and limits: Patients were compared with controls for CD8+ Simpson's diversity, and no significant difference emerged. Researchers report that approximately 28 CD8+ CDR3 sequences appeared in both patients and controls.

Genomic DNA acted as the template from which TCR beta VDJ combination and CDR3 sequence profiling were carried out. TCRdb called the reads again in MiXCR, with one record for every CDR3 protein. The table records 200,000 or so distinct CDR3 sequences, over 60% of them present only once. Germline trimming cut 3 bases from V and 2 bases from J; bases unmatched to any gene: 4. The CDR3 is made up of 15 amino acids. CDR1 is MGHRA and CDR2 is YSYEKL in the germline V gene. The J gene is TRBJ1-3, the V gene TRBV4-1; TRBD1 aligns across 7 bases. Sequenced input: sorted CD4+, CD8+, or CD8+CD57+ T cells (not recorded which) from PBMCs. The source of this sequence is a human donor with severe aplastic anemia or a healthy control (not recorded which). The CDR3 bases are TGCGCCAGCAGCCACGACAGGGCAGCTGGAAACACCATATATTTT. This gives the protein CASSHDRAAGNTIYF.